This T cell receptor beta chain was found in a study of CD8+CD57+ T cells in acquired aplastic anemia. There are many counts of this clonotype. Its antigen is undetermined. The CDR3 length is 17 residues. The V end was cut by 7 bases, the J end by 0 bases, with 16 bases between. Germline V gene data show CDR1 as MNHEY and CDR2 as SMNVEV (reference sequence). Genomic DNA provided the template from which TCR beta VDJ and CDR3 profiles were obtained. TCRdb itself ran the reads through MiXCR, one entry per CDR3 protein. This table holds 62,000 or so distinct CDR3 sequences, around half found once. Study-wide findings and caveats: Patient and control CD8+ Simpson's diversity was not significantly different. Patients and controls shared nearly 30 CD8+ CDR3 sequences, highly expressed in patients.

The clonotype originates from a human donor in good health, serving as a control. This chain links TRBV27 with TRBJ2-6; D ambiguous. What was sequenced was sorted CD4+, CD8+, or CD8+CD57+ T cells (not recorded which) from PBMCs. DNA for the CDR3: TGTGCCAGCACCTCGAGTACCTCATTCTCTGGGGCCAACGTCCTGACTTTC. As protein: CASTSSTSFSGANVLTF.